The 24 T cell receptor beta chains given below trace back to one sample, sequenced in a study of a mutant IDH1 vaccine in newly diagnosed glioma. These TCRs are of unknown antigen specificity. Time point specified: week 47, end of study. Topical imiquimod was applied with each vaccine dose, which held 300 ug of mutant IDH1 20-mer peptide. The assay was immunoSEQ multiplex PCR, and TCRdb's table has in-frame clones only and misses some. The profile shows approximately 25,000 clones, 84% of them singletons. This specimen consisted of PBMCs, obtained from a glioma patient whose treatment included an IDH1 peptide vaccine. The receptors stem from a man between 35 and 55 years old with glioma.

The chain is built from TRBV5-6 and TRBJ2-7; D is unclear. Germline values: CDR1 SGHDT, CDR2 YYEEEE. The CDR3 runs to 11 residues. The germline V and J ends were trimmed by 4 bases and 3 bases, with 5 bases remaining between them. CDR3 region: CASSRLYEQYF. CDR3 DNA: TGTGCCAGCAGCCGCCTCTACGAGCAGTACTTC.

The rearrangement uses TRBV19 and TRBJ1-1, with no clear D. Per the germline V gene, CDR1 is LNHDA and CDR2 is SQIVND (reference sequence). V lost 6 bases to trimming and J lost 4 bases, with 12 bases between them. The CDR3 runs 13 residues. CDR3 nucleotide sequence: TGTGCCAGTAGAACGGGGTTTTTCACTGAAGCTTTCTTT. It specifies CASRTGFFTEAFF.

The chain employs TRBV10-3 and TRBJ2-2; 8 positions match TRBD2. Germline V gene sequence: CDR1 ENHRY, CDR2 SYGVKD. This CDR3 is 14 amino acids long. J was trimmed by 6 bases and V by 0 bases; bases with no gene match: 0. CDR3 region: CAISESAGAGELFF. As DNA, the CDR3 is TGTGCCATCAGTGAGTCAGCGGGAGCCGGGGAGCTGTTTTTT.

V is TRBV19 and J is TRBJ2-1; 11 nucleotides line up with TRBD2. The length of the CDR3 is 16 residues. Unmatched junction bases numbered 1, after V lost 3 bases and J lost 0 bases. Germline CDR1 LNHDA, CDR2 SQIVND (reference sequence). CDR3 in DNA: TGTGCCAGTAGTATTGGACTAGCGGGCTCCTACAATGAGCAGTTCTTC. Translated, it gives CASSIGLAGSYNEQFF.

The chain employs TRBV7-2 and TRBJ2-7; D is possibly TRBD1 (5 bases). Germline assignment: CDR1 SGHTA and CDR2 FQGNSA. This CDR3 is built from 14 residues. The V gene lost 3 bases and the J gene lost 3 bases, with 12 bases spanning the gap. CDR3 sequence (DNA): TGTGCCAGCAGCTTTACAGGTGGGGACTACGAGCAGTACTTC. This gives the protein CASSFTGGDYEQYF.

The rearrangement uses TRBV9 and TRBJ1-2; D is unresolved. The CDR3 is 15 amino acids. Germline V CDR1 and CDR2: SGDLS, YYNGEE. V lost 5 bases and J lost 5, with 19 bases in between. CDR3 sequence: CASSPGANRLYGYTF. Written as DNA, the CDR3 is TGTGCCAGCAGTCCAGGCGCTAACCGCCTTTATGGCTACACCTTC. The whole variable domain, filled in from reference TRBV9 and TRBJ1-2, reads DSGVTQTPKHLITATGQRVTLRCSPRSGDLSVYWYQQSLDQGLQFLIQYYNGEERAKGNILERFSAQQFPDLHSELNLSSLELGDSALYFCASSPGANRLYGYTFGSGTRLTVV.

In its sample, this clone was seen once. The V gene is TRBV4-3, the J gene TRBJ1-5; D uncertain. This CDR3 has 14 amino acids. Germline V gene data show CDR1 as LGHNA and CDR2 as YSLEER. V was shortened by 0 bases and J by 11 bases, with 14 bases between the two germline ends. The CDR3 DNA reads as TGCGCCAGCAGCCAAGATATCGCCGTCTGGTCCCAGCATTTT. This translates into CASSQDIAVWSQHF.

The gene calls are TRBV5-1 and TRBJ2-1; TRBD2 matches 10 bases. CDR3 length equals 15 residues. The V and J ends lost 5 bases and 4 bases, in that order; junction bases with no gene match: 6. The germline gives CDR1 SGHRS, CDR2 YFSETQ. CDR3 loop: CASRFSGGTYNEQFF. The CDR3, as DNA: TGCGCCAGCAGATTTAGCGGGGGGACTTACAATGAGCAGTTCTTC.

The CDR3 here is CASSYGSSPGDTQYF. The CDR3 nucleotides read TGTGCCAGCAGCTATGGGTCTAGCCCAGGAGATACGCAGTATTTT. The J gene is TRBJ2-3, the V gene TRBV9; a weak D match, TRBD2 (5 bases). The V gene's germline CDR1 is SGDLS and CDR2 YYNGEE. V lost 4 bases and J lost 5, with 17 bases in between. CDR3 length: 15 amino acids.

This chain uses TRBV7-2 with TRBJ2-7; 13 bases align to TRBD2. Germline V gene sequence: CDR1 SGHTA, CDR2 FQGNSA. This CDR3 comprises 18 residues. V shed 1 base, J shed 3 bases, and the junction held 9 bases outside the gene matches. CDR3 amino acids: CASSLVRTSGSKYYEQYF. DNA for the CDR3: TGTGCCAGCAGCTTAGTCCGGACTAGCGGGAGTAAGTACTACGAGCAGTACTTC.

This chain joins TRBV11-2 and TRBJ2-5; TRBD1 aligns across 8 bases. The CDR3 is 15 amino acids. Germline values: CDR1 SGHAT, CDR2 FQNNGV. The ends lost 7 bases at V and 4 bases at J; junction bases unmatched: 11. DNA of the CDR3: TGTGCCAGCATGCAACCGACAGGGGACCCAGAGACCCAGTACTTC. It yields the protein CASMQPTGDPETQYF. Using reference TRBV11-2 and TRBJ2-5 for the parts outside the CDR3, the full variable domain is EAGVAQSPRYKIIEKRQSVAFWCNPISGHATLYWYQQILGQGPKLLIQFQNNGVVDDSQLPKDRFSAERLKGVDSTLKIQPAKLEDSAVYLCASMQPTGDPETQYFGPGTRLLVL.

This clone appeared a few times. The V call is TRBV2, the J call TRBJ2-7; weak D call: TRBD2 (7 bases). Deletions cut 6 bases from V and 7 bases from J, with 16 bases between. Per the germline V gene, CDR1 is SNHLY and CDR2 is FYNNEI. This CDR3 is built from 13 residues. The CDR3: CASRGGPWGEQYF. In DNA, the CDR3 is TGTGCCAGCAGGGGGGGGCCTTGGGGGGAGCAGTACTTC.

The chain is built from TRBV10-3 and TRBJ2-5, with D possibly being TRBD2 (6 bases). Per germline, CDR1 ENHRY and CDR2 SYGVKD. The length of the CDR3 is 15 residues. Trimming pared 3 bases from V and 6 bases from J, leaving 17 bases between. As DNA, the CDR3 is TGTGCCATCAGTGATCCGGGGGTGGGGGGAAAGACCCAGTACTTC. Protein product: CAISDPGVGGKTQYF.

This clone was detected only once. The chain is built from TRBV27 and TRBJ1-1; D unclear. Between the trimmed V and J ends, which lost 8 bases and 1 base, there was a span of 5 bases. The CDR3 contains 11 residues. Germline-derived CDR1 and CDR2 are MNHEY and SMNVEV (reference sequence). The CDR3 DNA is TGTGCCAGCGGCACGAACACTGAAGCTTTCTTT. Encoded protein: CASGTNTEAFF.

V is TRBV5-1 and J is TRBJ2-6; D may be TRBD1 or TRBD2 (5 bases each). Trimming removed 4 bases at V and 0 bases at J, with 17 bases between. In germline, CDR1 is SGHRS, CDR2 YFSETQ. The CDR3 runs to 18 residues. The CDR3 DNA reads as TGCGCCAGCAGCGTGTCCGGGACGTCAAGCTCTGGGGCCAACGTCCTGACTTTC. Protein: CASSVSGTSSSGANVLTF.

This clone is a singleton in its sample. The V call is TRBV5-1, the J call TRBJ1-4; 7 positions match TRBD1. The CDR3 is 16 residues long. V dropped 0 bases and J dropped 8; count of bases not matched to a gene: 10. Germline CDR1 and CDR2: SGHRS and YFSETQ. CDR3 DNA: TGCGCCAGCAGCTTGGCCCCCCAGGGGGAAGGCGAAAAACTGTTTTTT. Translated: CASSLAPQGEGEKLFF.

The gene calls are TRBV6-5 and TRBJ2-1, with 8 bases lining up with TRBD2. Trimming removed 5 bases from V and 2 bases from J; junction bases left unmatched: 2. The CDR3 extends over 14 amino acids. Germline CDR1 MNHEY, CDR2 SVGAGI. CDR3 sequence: CASSRSGAYNEQFF. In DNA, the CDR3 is TGTGCCAGCAGTCGTAGCGGGGCCTACAATGAGCAGTTCTTC.

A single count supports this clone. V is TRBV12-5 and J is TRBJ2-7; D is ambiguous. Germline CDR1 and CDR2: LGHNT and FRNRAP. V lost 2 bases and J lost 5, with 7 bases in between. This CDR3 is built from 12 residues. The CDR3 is CASGLYSHEQYF. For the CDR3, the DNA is TGTGCTAGTGGTTTGTATAGCCACGAGCAGTACTTC.

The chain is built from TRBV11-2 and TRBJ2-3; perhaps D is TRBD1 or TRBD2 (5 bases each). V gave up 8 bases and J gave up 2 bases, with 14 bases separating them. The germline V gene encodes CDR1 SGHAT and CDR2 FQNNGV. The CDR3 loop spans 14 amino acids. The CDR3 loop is CASAIGADTDTQYF. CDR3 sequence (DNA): TGTGCCAGCGCAATCGGGGCAGACACAGATACGCAGTATTTT.

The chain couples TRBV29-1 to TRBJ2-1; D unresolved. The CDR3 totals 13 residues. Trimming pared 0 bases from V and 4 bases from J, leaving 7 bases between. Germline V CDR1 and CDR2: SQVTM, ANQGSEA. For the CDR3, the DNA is TGCAGCGTTGAAGATCAACAGTACAATGAGCAGTTCTTC. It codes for CSVEDQQYNEQFF.

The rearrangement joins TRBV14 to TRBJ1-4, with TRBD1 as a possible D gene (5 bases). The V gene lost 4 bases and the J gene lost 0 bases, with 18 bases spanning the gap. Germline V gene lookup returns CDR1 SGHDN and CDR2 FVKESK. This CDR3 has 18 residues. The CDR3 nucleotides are TGTGCCAGCAGCCCTCGGGACTACCGAAGTGCAACTAATGAAAAACTGTTTTTT. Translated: CASSPRDYRSATNEKLFF.

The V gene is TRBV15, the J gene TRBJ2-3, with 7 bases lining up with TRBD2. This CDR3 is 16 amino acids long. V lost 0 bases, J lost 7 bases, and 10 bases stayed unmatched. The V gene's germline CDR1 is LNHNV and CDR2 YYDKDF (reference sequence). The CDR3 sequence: CATSREGGSRAYTQYF. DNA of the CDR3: TGTGCCACCAGCAGAGAGGGCGGGAGTAGGGCCTATACGCAGTATTTT.

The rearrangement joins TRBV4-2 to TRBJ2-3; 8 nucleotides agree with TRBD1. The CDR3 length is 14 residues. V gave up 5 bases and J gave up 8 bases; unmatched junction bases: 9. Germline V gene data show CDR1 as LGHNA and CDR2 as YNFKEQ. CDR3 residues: CASSREAGGATQYF. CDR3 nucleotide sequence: TGTGCCAGCAGCAGAGAGGCAGGGGGCGCTACGCAGTATTTT.

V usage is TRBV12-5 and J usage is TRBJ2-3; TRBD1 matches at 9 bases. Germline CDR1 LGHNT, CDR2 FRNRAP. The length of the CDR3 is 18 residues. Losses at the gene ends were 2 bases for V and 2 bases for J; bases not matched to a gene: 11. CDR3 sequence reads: CASGLSRDRGRATDTQYF. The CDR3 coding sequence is TGTGCTAGTGGTTTGTCCCGAGACAGGGGGAGAGCCACAGATACGCAGTATTTT.